Sequencing of this T cell receptor beta chain was carried out in a study of T cells after yellow fever vaccination. For the study at large: Some fractions had low cell numbers, and these were prepared with SMART-Seq v4 Ultra Low Input. General study points: A minor fraction of clonotypes spanned both CD4 and CD8 compartments. Repertoires obtained by FACS sorting could include abundant clonotypes that entered as contaminants from the bulk population.

CDR1 and CDR2 from the germline V gene are SEHNR and FQNEAQ (reference sequence). J gave up 5 bases and V 5 bases, and 8 bases lay outside the gene matches. The CDR3 extends over 16 amino acids. TCR cDNA was made by 5'RACE template switching, adding a universal primer site and UMIs. Each CDR3 protein gets one entry after TCRdb re-called the 5' RACE reads with MiXCR. The repertoire holds nearly 550,000 distinct CDR3 sequences, roughly 19% seen once, with around an eighth in the top ten. This clonotype was recorded a few times. Antigen specificity is unknown. The sample consisted of PBMCs, taken 15 days after the yellow fever booster vaccination. The rearrangement joins TRBV7-9 to TRBJ2-7, with 14 nucleotides matching TRBD2. The sequence derives from a man aged 25-45 years who received the YFV17D yellow fever vaccine. DNA for the CDR3: TGTGCCAGCAGCCACGGGGGGGGACTAGCGGGAGACGAGCAGTACTTC. It is translated as CASSHGGGLAGDEQYF.